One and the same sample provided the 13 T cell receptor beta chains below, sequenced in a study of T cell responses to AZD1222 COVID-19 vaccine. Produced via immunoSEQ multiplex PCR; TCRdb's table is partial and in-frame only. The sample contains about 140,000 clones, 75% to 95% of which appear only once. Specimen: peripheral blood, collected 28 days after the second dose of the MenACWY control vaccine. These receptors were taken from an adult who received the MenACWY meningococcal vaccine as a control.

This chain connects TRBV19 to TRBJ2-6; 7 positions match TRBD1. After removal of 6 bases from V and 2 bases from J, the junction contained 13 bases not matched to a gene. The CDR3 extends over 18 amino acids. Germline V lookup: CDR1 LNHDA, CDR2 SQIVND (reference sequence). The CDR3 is CASRGTGQPNTGANVLTF. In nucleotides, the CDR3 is TGTGCCAGTAGAGGGACGGGACAGCCTAATACTGGGGCCAACGTCCTGACTTTC.

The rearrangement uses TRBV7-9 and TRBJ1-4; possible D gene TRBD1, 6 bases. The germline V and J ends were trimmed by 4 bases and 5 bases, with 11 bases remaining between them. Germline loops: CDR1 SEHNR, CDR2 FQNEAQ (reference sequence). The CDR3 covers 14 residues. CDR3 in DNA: TGTGCCAGCAGCTCGGGCAGGGGAAATGAAAAACTGTTTTTT. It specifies CASSSGRGNEKLFF.

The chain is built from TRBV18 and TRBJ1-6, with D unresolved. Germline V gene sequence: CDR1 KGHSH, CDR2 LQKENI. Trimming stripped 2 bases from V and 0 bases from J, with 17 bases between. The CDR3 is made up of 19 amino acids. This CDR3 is CASSPMDRTRSSYNSPLHF. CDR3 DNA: TGTGCCAGCTCACCAATGGATAGGACCCGGAGCTCCTATAATTCACCCCTCCACTTT.

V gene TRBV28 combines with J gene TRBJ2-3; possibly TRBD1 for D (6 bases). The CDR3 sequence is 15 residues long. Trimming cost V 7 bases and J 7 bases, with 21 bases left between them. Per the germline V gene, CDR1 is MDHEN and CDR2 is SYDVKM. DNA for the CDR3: TGTGCCAGCACCAACTTCGGGACACCCCAGAATACGCAGTATTTT. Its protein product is CASTNFGTPQNTQYF.

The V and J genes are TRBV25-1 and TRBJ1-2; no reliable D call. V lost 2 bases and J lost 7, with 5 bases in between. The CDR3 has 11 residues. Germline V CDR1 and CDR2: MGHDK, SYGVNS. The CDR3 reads CASSETAGYTF. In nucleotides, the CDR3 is TGTGCCAGCAGTGAAACAGCTGGCTACACCTTC.

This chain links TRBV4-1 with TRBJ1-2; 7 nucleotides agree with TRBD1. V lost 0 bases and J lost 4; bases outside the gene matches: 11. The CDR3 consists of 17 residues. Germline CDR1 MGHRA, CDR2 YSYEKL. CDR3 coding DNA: TGCGCCAGCAGCCAAGATAAGTGGCAGGGGGTTGCCTATGGCTACACCTTC. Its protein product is CASSQDKWQGVAYGYTF.

CDR3 nucleotides: TGTGCCAGCAGCACACTAGCGGGAGGGTACAATGAGCAGTTCTTC. The encoded protein is CASSTLAGGYNEQFF. The chain has TRBV7-2 and TRBJ2-1; 13 nucleotides align to TRBD2. CDR1 and CDR2 from the germline V gene are SGHTA and FQGNSA. CDR3 size: 15 residues. The J segment lost 4 bases and the V segment lost 5 bases, leaving 2 bases of the junction unmatched.

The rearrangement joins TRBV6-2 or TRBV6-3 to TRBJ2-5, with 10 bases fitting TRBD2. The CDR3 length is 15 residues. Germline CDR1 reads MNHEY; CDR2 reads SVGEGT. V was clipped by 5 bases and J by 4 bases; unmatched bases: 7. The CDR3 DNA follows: TGTGCCAGCAGTCCCCAGCGGGGGGGCCGAGAGACCCAGTACTTC. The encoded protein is CASSPQRGGRETQYF.

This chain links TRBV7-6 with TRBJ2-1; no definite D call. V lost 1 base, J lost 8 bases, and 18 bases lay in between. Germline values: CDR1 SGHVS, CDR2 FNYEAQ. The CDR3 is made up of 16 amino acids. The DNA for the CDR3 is TGTGCCAGCAGCTTAGGTGTAAGTGCTCCACGGGATGAGCAGTTCTTC. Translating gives CASSLGVSAPRDEQFF.

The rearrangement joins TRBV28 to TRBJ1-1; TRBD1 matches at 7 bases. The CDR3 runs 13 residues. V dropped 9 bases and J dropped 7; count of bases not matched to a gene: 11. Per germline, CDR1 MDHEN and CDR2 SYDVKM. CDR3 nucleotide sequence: TGTGCCAGTTTGGACAGGATCCACGGTGAAGCTTTCTTT. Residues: CASLDRIHGEAFF.

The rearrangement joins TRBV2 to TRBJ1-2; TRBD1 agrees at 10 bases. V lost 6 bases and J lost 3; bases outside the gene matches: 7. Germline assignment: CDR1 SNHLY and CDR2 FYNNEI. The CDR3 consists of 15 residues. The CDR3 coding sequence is TGTGCCAGCAGCACAGGACAGGGGGTTTACTATGGCTACACCTTC. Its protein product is CASSTGQGVYYGYTF.

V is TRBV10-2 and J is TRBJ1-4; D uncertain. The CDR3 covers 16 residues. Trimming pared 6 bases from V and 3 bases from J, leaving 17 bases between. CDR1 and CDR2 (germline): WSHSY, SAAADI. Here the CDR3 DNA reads TGCGCCAGCAGGGGTGGAGCGGGGTCGGCTAATGAAAAACTGTTTTTT. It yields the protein CASRGGAGSANEKLFF.

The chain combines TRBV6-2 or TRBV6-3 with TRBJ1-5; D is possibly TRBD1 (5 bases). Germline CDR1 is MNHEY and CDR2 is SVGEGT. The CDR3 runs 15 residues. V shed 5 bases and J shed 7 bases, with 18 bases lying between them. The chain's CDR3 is CASSPIRGGRQPQHF. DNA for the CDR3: TGTGCCAGCAGTCCCATTAGGGGTGGTCGGCAGCCCCAGCATTTT.